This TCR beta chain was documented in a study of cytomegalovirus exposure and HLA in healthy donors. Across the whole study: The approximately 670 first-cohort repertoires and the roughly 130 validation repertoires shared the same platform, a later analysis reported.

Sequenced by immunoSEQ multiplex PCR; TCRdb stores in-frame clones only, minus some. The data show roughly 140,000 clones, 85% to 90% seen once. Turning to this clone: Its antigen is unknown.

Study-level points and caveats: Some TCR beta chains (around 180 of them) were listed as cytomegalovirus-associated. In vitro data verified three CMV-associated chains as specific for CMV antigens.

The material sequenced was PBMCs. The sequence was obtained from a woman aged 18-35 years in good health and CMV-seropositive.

CDR3 nucleotide sequence: TGTGCCAGCAGCCTCCTAGGCGAGCAGTACTTC. Its protein is CASSLLGEQYF. This chain uses TRBV13 with TRBJ2-7; D remains unclear. Trimming cost V 5 bases and J 6 bases, with 8 bases left between them. Germline CDR1 reads PRHDT; CDR2 reads FYEKMQ (reference sequence). The CDR3 is 11 amino acids.